A selection of T cell receptor beta chains follows, all from one sample in a study of beta chain features in type 1 diabetes. Here immunoSEQ multiplex PCR was the method, and the copy in TCRdb shows in-frame clones only, minus some. Of fewer than 650,000 clones listed, around a sixth were seen once; the top ten hold more than 0.08%. Sequences were obtained from naive CD4+ T cells from blood. These receptor sequences come from a man in his late teens or twenties in good health. Both conserved end residues are trimmed from each CDR3. Fields, in order: V gene, J gene, CDR3 protein.

TRBV28	TRBJ1-2	ASSSYSNYGYT
TRBV7-2	TRBJ2-2	ASSPQPFGELF
TRBV18	TRBJ1-2	ASSPPAVKGYT
TRBV7-9	TRBJ2-7	ASSSWTSGAYEQY
TRBV6-1	TRBJ1-1	ASSEEAGEAF
TRBV9	TRBJ2-3	ASSPAGDTQY
TRBV5-1	TRBJ2-3	ASSLRASTDTQY
TRBV19	TRBJ2-7	ASSMRGSSYEQY
TRBV5-5	TRBJ2-5	ASSFTPTSGGRETQY
TRBV9	TRBJ2-4	ASSVESGRAKNIQY
TRBV28	TRBJ1-2	ASNPYGVDGYT
TRBV9	TRBJ2-1	ASSPRGQGGGNEQF
TRBV28	TRBJ2-7	ASSPPDRGPYEQY
TRBV10-3	TRBJ2-1	AISGQLANTLEQF
TRBV27	TRBJ2-7	ATRTSGRYEQY
TRBV7-2	TRBJ2-7	ASSLSTGDPYEQY
TRBV11-1	TRBJ2-2	ASSPGQGARGELF
TRBV19	TRBJ1-1	ASKTGWNTEAF
TRBV19	TRBJ2-7	ASSVDRTIYEQY
TRBV7-9	TRBJ1-5	SSSLVGRSRDQPQH
TRBV7-9	TRBJ2-7	ASSLGQISHEQY
TRBV6-1	TRBJ1-1	ARRLGGSEAF
TRBV2	TRBJ2-2	ATRLAGNTGELF
TRBV6-5	TRBJ2-3	ASSYEGPDTQY
TRBV6-6	TRBJ2-7	ASSYHRGTSYEQY
TRBV29-1	TRBJ2-7	SVKGRGREQY
TRBV7-9	TRBJ2-6	ASSLGPGANVLT
TRBV6-5	TRBJ2-7	ASSYVSGVSYEQY
TRBV7-6	TRBJ2-1	ASSPSDYSLYNEQF
TRBV5-5	TRBJ1-2	ASSFQGRMNYGYT
TRBV28	TRBJ2-3	ASSTLVSGSTDTQY
TRBV30	NA	AWSTPRDRGSYEQY
TRBV6-4	TRBJ1-6	ASSELGRNSPLH
TRBV25-1	TRBJ2-2	ASSEPYKNTGELF
TRBV29-1	TRBJ2-7	SGSDRGLEQY
TRBV7-9	TRBJ1-5	ASSLDGQPQH
TRBV30	TRBJ2-6	ACTPARTGLLSGANVLT
TRBV5-1	TRBJ1-6	ASSSQGGNSPLH
TRBV29-1	TRBJ2-1	SVVSSGVGMFEQF
TRBV5-1	TRBJ2-5	ASSRGGAGQETQY
TRBV10-3	TRBJ2-1	AIGTGGADEQF
TRBV6-5	TRBJ2-1	ASSTARASNNEQF
TRBV2	TRBJ1-5	ASSEGRTGNQPQH
TRBV29-1	TRBJ2-4	SVNSGAWGGNIQY
TRBV5-4	TRBJ2-2	ASSLPREANTGELF
TRBV19	TRBJ2-1	ASSIRGLKGYTYNEQF
TRBV11-2	TRBJ2-7	ASSLDRTYEQY
TRBV7-3	TRBJ2-7	ASSILGTGVNEQY
TRBV4-2	TRBJ2-7	ASSQEEAPEQY